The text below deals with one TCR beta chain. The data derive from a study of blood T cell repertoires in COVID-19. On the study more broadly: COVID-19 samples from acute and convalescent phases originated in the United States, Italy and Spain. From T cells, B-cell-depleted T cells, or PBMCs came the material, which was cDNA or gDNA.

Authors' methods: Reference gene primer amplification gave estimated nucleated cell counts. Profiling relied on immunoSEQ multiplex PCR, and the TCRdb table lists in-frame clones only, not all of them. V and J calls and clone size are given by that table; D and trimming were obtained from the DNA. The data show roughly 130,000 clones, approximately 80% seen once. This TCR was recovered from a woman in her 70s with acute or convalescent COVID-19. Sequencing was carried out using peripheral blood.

The CDR3 nucleotides read TGCAGCTCCCGTCCCGGGACAGGGAACACTGAAGCTTTCTTT. Protein product: CSSRPGTGNTEAFF. V and J are TRBV29-1 and TRBJ1-1, with 8 bases that match TRBD1. V was pared by 8 bases and J by 1 base, with 9 bases of the junction left unmatched. The CDR3 has 14 amino acids. CDR1 is SQVTM and CDR2 is ANQGSEA in the germline V gene. Full variable domain (rest looked up from reference TRBV29-1 and TRBJ1-1): SAVISQKPSRDICQRGTSLTIQCQVDSQVTMMFWYRQQPGQSLTLIATANQGSEATYESGFVIDKFPISRPNLTFSTLTVSNMSPEDSSIYLCSSRPGTGNTEAFFGQGTRLTVV.